The next 23 T cell receptor beta chains were all read from a single sample in a study of control samples from healthy donors and cancer patients. TCRdb keeps only in-frame clones here, not all; method: immunoSEQ multiplex PCR. The data show around 90,000 clones, around 86% seen once. The specimen was blood. The receptors come from a man under 40 in good health.

The rearrangement links TRBV7-9 to TRBJ2-2; maybe TRBD1 (5 bases). Germline V gene data show CDR1 as SEHNR and CDR2 as FQNEAQ (reference sequence). Deletions cut 5 bases from V and 5 bases from J, with 9 bases between. The CDR3 covers 13 residues. The CDR3 sequence is CASSPGQTGELFF. CDR3 in DNA: TGTGCCAGCAGCCCCGGACAAACCGGGGAGCTGTTTTTT.

This clone was seen only a few times. J is TRBJ2-1 and V is TRBV5-3, with D possibly called TRBD1 or TRBD2 (5 bases each). Being an ORF, TRBV5-3 has a function that is uncertain. The CDR3 consists of 15 residues. The V end lost 5 bases, the J end lost 7 bases, and 19 bases lay between the germline ends. For the CDR3, the DNA is TGTGCCAGAAGTTACCGGGACCCAACGTGGAATGAGCAGTTCTTC. The encoded protein is CARSYRDPTWNEQFF.

The chain employs TRBV2 and TRBJ2-2; D might be TRBD2 (6 bases). V dropped 10 bases and J dropped 6 bases, with 12 bases sitting between them. CDR3 length: 12 amino acids. The germline gives CDR1 SNHLY, CDR2 FYNNEI. CDR3 nucleotide sequence: TGTGCCATCCGGGACTTTCCCGGGGAGCTGTTTTTT. This codes for CAIRDFPGELFF.

The table lists this clone with a few counts. The chain uses TRBV3-1 (or the pseudogene TRBV3-2) and TRBJ1-2, with TRBD1 identical over 8 bases. Germline V lookup: CDR1 LGHDT, CDR2 YNNKEL (reference sequence). The CDR3 sequence is 13 residues long. Losses at the gene ends were 5 bases for V and 8 bases for J; bases not matched to a gene: 7. The chain's CDR3 is CASSFRQGKGYTF. CDR3 bases: TGTGCCAGCAGCTTCCGACAGGGGAAAGGCTACACCTTC.

This clone rates as medium-sized. The same CDR3 arises from other DNA sequences in this sample as well. V gene TRBV3-1 (or the pseudogene TRBV3-2) combines with J gene TRBJ1-5; 7 positions match TRBD1. The germline V gene has CDR1 LGHDT and CDR2 YNNKEL (reference sequence). The CDR3 totals 14 residues. Unmatched junction bases numbered 3, after V lost 1 base and J lost 6 bases. The CDR3 sequence: CASSQGQGGQPQHF. The CDR3 DNA sequence: TGTGCCAGCAGCCAAGGACAGGGAGGTCAGCCCCAGCATTTT.

This clone was seen once. The chain joins TRBV7-9 to TRBJ2-3; 9 bases agree with TRBD1. Germline V gene lookup returns CDR1 SEHNR and CDR2 FQNEAQ (reference sequence). The CDR3 consists of 15 residues. With 1 base clipped from V and 3 bases from J, the junction kept 2 bases outside the gene matches. DNA of the CDR3: TGTGCCAGCAGCTTAGACGGGACAGGGACAGATACGCAGTATTTT. Amino acids: CASSLDGTGTDTQYF.

The chain recombines TRBV5-1 with TRBJ2-2, with TRBD1 as a possible D gene (5 bases). Trimming stripped 4 bases from V and 6 bases from J, with 16 bases between. The CDR3 sequence is 15 residues long. Germline V gene lookup returns CDR1 SGHRS and CDR2 YFSETQ. The CDR3 nucleotides read TGCGCCAGCAGCCCGGAAGGCAGGGATGCCGGGGAGCTGTTTTTT. Amino acids: CASSPEGRDAGELFF. Looking up the rest from reference TRBV5-1 and TRBJ2-2 gives the full variable domain: KAGVTQTPRYLIKTRGQQVTLSCSPISGHRSVSWYQQTPGQGLQFLFEYFSETQRNKGNFPGRFSGRQFSNSRSEMNVSTLELGDSALYLCASSPEGRDAGELFFGEGSRLTVL.

This chain links TRBV7-9 with TRBJ1-1, with a possible D match to TRBD1 (5 bases). Trimming pared 2 bases from V and 5 bases from J, leaving 15 bases between. CDR1 and CDR2 (germline): SEHNR, FQNEAQ (reference sequence). This CDR3 is 15 amino acids long. CDR3 coding DNA: TGTGCCAGCAGCTTAATGGGGACCGGGGGGACTGAAGCTTTCTTT. Protein product: CASSLMGTGGTEAFF.

This chain links TRBV12-5 with TRBJ1-1, with 9 nucleotides matching TRBD1. CDR1 and CDR2 from the germline V gene are LGHNT and FRNRAP. This CDR3 contains 15 residues. Germline trimming cut 6 bases from V and 2 bases from J; bases unmatched to any gene: 7. The CDR3 DNA reads as TGTGCTAGTGGCCCTACAGGGGGCGCAAACACTGAAGCTTTCTTT. Protein sequence: CASGPTGGANTEAFF. Full variable domain (rest looked up from reference TRBV12-5 and TRBJ1-1): DARVTQTPRHKVTEMGQEVTMRCQPILGHNTVFWYRQTMMQGLELLAYFRNRAPLDDSGMPKDRFSAEMPDATLATLKIQPSEPRDSAVYFCASGPTGGANTEAFFGQGTRLTVV.

V and J are TRBV18 and TRBJ1-2; D unresolved. Trimming removed 6 bases from V and 4 bases from J, with 12 bases in between. Per germline, CDR1 KGHSH and CDR2 LQKENI. The CDR3 covers 13 residues. The CDR3 here is CASSPDGSYGYTF. CDR3 DNA: TGTGCCAGCTCTCCTGACGGGAGCTATGGCTACACCTTC. Combining the CDR3 with reference TRBV18 and TRBJ1-2 gives the whole variable domain NAGVMQNPRHLVRRRGQEARLRCSPMKGHSHVYWYRQLPEEGLKFMVYLQKENIIDESGMPKERFSAEFPKEGPSILRIQQVVRGDSAAYFCASSPDGSYGYTFGSGTRLTVV.

The V call is TRBV2, the J call TRBJ2-7; D remains ambiguous. The CDR3 has 12 amino acids. Per germline, CDR1 SNHLY and CDR2 FYNNEI. Trimming removed 8 bases at V and 2 bases at J, with 10 bases between. CDR3 bases: TGTGCCAGCGATTACAGACCCTACGAGCAGTACGTC. Its translation: CASDYRPYEQYV.

This chain connects TRBV3-1 (or the pseudogene TRBV3-2) to TRBJ2-5, with no clear D. CDR1 LGHDT and CDR2 YNNKEL come from the germline V gene (reference sequence). CDR3 size: 15 residues. V was cut by 1 base and J by 7 bases, with 16 bases left in between. CDR3 loop: CASSQGSPNAWTQYF. The CDR3 DNA is TGTGCCAGCAGCCAAGGCTCACCTAATGCGTGGACCCAGTACTTC.

There are a few counts of this clone. V and J are TRBV24-1 and TRBJ2-3; D may be TRBD2 (5 bases). The CDR3 consists of 14 residues. CDR1 is KGHDR and CDR2 is SFDVKD in the germline V gene. The V and J ends lost 7 bases and 1 base respectively, with 11 bases between them. This CDR3 is CATSPEGGTDTQYF. The CDR3 bases are TGTGCCACCAGCCCAGAGGGAGGCACAGATACGCAGTATTTT.

The chain is built from TRBV7-6 and TRBJ2-2, with D possibly matching TRBD2 (6 bases). Germline V gene data show CDR1 as SGHVS and CDR2 as FNYEAQ. V was trimmed by 0 bases and J by 2 bases, leaving 10 bases between them. The CDR3 has 16 residues. CDR3 region: CASSLAGGVNTGELFF. DNA of the CDR3: TGTGCCAGCAGCTTAGCGGGCGGGGTCAACACCGGGGAGCTGTTTTTT.

This clone is a singleton in its sample. The V gene is TRBV12-3 or TRBV12-4, the J gene TRBJ2-1; D ambiguous. V gave up 3 bases and J gave up 9 bases, with 12 bases separating them. CDR3 length: 13 amino acids. The CDR3 DNA follows: TGTGCCAGCAGTTTGGGCGGTGTCAGTGAGCAGTTCTTC. The encoded protein is CASSLGGVSEQFF.

The V call is TRBV24-1, the J call TRBJ1-5; D uncertain. V was shortened by 5 bases and J by 4 bases, with 5 bases between the two germline ends. Per germline, CDR1 KGHDR and CDR2 SFDVKD. The CDR3 consists of 12 residues. The CDR3 region has the DNA TGTGCCACCAGTGGGCCGAATCAGCCCCAGCATTTT. Protein: CATSGPNQPQHF.

This chain connects TRBV2 to TRBJ1-2; 7 bases agree with TRBD1. V dropped 9 bases and J dropped 8; count of bases not matched to a gene: 9. Per germline, CDR1 SNHLY and CDR2 FYNNEI. The CDR3 length is 12 residues. CDR3 sequence: CARREGAGGYTF. The CDR3, as DNA: TGTGCCAGGCGGGAGGGGGCTGGCGGCTACACCTTC.

This clone was seen more than once but under ten times. The chain carries TRBV10-3 and TRBJ2-5; 7 nucleotides align to TRBD2. The CDR3 sequence is 11 residues long. Per germline, CDR1 ENHRY and CDR2 SYGVKD. The CDR3: CGSGSQETQYF. CDR3 DNA sequence: TGTGGTAGCGGGTCACAAGAGACCCAGTACTTC.

V gene TRBV29-1 combines with J gene TRBJ2-2; maybe TRBD1 (5 bases). The CDR3 extends over 16 amino acids. Germline CDR1 and CDR2: SQVTM and ANQGSEA. V dropped 4 bases and J dropped 2 bases, with 17 bases sitting between them. CDR3 nucleotide sequence: TGCAGCGTTGGGCATTTGGGTGGGGCAAACACCGGGGAGCTGTTTTTT. This gives the protein CSVGHLGGANTGELFF.

V and J are TRBV7-2 and TRBJ1-3; TRBD1 is a possible D gene (6 bases). This CDR3 spans 12 amino acids. Trimming left V 5 bases short and J 7 bases short, with 9 bases between. CDR1 and CDR2 from the germline V gene are SGHTA and FQGNSA. CDR3 nucleotides: TGTGCCAGCAGCCAGGGGAGCAACACCATATATTTT. This translates into CASSQGSNTIYF. Variable domain in full (rest from reference TRBV7-2 and TRBJ1-3): GAGVSQSPSNKVTEKGKDVELRCDPISGHTALYWYRQSLGQGLEFLIYFQGNSAPDKSGLPSDRFSAERTGGSVSTLTIQRTQQEDSAVYLCASSQGSNTIYFGEGSWLTVV.

The chain joins TRBV11-2 to TRBJ1-2; maybe TRBD1 (5 bases). V was shortened by 2 bases and J by 8 bases, with 21 bases between the two germline ends. The V gene's germline CDR1 is SGHAT and CDR2 FQNNGV. The CDR3 runs 16 residues. Here the CDR3 reads CASSLQTQARLSGYTF. The DNA of the CDR3 is TGTGCCAGCAGCTTACAGACACAGGCAAGGTTGAGCGGCTACACCTTC.

The chain carries TRBV27 and TRBJ2-1; D is perhaps TRBD2 (6 bases). Trimming pared 5 bases from V and 0 bases from J, leaving 11 bases between. CDR3 length: 15 amino acids. Germline CDR1 and CDR2: MNHEY and SMNVEV (reference sequence). The chain's CDR3 is CASSPDGSSYNEQFF. The CDR3 coding sequence is TGTGCCAGCAGTCCAGACGGGAGCTCCTACAATGAGCAGTTCTTC.

The genes are TRBV10-3 and TRBJ1-5, with 7 bases that match TRBD1. The CDR3 extends over 14 amino acids. The J segment lost 6 bases and the V segment lost 3 bases, leaving 5 bases of the junction unmatched. Germline V gene lookup returns CDR1 ENHRY and CDR2 SYGVKD. The DNA of the CDR3 is TGTGCCATCAGTGAAGGGGGCGGGGGTCAGCCCCAGCATTTT. Translation: CAISEGGGGQPQHF.